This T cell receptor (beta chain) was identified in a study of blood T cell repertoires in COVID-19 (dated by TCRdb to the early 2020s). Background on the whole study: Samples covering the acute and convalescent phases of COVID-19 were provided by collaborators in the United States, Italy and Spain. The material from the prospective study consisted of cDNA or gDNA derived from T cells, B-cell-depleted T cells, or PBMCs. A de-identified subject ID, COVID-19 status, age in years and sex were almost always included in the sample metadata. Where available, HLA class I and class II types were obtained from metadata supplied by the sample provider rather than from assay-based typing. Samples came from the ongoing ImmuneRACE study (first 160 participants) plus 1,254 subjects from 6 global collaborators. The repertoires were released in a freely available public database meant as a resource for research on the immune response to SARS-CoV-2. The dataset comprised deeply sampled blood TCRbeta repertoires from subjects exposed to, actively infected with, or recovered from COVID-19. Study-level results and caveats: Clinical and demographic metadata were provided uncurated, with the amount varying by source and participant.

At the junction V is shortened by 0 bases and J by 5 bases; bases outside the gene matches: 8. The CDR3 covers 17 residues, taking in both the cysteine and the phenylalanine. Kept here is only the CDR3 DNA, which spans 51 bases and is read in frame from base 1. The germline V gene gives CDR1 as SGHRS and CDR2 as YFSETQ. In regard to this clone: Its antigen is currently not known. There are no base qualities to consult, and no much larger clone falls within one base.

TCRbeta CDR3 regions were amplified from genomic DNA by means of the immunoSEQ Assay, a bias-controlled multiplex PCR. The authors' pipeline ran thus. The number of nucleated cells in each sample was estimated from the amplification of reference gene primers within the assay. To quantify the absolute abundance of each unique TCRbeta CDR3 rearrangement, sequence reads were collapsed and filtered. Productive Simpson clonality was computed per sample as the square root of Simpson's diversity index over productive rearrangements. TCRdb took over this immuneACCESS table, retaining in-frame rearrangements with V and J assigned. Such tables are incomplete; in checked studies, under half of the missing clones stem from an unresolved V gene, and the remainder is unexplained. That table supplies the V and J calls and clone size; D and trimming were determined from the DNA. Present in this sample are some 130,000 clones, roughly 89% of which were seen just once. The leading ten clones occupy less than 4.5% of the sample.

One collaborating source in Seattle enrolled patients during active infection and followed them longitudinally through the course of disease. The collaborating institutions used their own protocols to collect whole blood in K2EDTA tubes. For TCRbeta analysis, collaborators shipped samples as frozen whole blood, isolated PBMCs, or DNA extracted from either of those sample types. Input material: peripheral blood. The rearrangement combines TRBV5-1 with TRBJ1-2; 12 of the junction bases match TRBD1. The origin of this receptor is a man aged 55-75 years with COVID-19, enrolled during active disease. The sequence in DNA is TGCGCCAGCAGCTTGGATGGGACAGGGGGCGCATATTATGGCTACACCTTC. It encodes CASSLDGTGGAYYGYTF.